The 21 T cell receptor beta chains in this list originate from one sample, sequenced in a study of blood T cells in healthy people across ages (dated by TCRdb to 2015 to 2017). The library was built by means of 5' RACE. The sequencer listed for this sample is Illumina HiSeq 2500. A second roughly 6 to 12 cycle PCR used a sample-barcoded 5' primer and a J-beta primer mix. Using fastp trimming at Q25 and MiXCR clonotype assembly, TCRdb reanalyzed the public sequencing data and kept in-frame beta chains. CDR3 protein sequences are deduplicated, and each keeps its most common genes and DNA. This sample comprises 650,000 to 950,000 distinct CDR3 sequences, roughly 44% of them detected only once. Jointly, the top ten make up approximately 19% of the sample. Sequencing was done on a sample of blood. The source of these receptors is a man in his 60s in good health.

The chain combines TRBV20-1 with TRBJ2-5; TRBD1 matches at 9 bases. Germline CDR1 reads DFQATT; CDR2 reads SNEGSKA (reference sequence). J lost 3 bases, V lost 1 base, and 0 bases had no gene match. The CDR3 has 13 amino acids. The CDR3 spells CSARGTGEETQYF. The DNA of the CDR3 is TGCAGTGCTAGAGGGACAGGGGAAGAGACCCAGTACTTC.

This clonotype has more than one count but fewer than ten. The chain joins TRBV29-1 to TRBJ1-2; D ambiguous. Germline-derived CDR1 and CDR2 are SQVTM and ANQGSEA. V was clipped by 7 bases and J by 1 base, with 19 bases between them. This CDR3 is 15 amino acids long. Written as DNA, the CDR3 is TGCAGCGCCGGGGAGGGCCCGCGGGGTAACTATGGCTACACCTTC. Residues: CSAGEGPRGNYGYTF. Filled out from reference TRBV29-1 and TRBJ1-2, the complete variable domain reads SAVISQKPSRDICQRGTSLTIQCQVDSQVTMMFWYRQQPGQSLTLIATANQGSEATYESGFVIDKFPISRPNLTFSTLTVSNMSPEDSSIYLCSAGEGPRGNYGYTFGSGTRLTVV.

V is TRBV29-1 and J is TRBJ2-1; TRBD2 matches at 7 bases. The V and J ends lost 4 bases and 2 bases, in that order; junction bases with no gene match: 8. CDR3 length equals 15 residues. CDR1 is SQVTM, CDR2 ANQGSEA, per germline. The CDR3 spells CSVVGLTTAYNEQFF. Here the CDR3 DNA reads TGCAGCGTTGTGGGACTAACGACCGCCTACAATGAGCAGTTCTTC.

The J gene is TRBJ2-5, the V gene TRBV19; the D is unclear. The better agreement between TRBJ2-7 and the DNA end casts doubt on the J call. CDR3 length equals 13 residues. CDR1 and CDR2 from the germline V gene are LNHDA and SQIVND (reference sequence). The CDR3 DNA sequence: TGTGCCAGTAGTGGGGTCCACACCTACGAGCAGTACTTC. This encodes CASSGVHTYEQYF.

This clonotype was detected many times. The CDR3 nucleotides are TGCGCCAGCAGCCGACATTATATGCCAGGGAAGGGCGAGCAGTACTTC. Translating gives CASSRHYMPGKGEQYF. The chain combines TRBV4-3 with TRBJ2-7; a possible D gene is TRBD1 (5 bases). With 4 bases removed from V and 6 bases from J, the gap between germline ends came to 22 bases. CDR1 is LGHNA, CDR2 YSLEER, per germline. This CDR3 spans 16 amino acids.

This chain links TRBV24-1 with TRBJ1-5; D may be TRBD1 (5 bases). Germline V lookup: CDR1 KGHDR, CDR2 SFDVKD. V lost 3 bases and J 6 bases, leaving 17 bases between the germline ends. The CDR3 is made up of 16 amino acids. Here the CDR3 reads CATSDPAEGMTQPQHF. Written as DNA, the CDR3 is TGTGCCACCAGTGATCCGGCTGAGGGGATGACTCAGCCCCAGCATTTT.

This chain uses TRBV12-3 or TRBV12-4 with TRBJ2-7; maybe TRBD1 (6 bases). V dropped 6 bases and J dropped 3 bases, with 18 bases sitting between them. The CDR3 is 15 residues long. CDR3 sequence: CASSPPAGANYEQYF. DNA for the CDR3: TGTGCCAGCAGCCCCCCAGCAGGGGCAAACTACGAGCAGTACTTC.

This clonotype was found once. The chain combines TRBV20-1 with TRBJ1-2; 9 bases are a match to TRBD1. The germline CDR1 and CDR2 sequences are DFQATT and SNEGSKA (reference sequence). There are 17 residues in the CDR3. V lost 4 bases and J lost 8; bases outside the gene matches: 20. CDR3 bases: TGCAGTGCTACCCGTCCTAAACAGGGGGCTCCATACCGCGGCTACACCTTC. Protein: CSATRPKQGAPYRGYTF.

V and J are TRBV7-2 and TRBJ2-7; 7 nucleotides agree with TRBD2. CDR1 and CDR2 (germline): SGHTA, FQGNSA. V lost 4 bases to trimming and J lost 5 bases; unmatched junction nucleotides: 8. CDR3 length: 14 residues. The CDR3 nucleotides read TGTGCCAGCAGCTCCTTGGGGGGGAGGCACGAGCAGTACTTC. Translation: CASSSLGGRHEQYF. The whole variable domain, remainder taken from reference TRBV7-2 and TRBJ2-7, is GAGVSQSPSNKVTEKGKDVELRCDPISGHTALYWYRQSLGQGLEFLIYFQGNSAPDKSGLPSDRFSAERTGGSVSTLTIQRTQQEDSAVYLCASSSLGGRHEQYFGPGTRLTVT.

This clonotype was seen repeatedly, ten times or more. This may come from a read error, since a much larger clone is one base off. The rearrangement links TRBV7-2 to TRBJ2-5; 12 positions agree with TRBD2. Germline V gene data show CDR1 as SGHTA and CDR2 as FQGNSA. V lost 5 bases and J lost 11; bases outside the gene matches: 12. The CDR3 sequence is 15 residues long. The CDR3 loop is CASSATVLAGGEQYF. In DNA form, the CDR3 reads TGTGCCAGCAGCGCAACCGTACTAGCGGGGGGTGAGCAGTACTTC.

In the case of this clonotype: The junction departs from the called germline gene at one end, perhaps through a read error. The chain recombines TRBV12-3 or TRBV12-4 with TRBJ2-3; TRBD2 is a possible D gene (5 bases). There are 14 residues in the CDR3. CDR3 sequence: CASSQGSGTDTQYF. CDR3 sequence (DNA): TGCGCCAGCAGCCAAGGGAGCGGTACAGATACGCAGTATTTT.

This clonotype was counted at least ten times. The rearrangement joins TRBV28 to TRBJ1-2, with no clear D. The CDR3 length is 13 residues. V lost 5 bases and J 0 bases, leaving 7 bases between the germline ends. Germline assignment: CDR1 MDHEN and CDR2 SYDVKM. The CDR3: CASSGESNYGYTF. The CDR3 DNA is TGTGCCAGCAGTGGGGAATCTAACTATGGCTACACCTTC.

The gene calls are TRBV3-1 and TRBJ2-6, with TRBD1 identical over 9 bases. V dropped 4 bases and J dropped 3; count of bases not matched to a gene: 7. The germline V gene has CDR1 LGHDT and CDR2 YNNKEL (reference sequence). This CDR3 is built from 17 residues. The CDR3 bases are TGTGCCAGCAGCCCCCTAACAGGGGGCGGTGGGGCCAACGTCCTGACTTTC. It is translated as CASSPLTGGGGANVLTF.

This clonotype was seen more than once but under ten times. The CDR3 coding sequence is TGCAGTGTTGGGAGCGCCTACAATGAGCAGTTCTTC. This codes for CSVGSAYNEQFF. This rearrangement joins TRBV20-1 to TRBJ2-1; a weak D match, TRBD2 (5 bases). This CDR3 spans 12 amino acids. Trimming stripped 7 bases from V and 2 bases from J, with 9 bases between. Per the germline V gene, CDR1 is DFQATT and CDR2 is SNEGSKA (reference sequence).

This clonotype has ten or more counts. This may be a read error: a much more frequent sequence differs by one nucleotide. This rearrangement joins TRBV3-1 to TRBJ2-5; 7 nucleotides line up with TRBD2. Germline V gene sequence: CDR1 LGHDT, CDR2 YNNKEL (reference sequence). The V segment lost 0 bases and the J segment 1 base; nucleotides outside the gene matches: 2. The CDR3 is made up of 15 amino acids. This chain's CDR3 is CASSQDRTSQETQYF. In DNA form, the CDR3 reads TGTGCCAGCAGCCAAGACCGGACTAGCCAAGAGACCCAGTACTTC.

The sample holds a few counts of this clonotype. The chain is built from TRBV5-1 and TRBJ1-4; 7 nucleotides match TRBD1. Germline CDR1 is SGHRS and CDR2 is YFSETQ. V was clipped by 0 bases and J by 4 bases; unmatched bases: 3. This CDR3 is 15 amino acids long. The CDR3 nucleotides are TGCGCCAGCAGCTTGGAGGGACAGCTTAATGAAAAACTGTTTTTT. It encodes CASSLEGQLNEKLFF. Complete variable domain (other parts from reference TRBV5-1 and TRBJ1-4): KAGVTQTPRYLIKTRGQQVTLSCSPISGHRSVSWYQQTPGQGLQFLFEYFSETQRNKGNFPGRFSGRQFSNSRSEMNVSTLELGDSALYLCASSLEGQLNEKLFFGSGTQLSVL.

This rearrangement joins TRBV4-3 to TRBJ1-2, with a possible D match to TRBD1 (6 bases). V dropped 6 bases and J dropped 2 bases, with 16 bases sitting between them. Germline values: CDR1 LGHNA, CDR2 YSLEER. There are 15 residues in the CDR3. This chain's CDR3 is CASSPMGAVNYGYTF. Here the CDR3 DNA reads TGCGCCAGCAGTCCGATGGGGGCGGTCAACTATGGCTACACCTTC.

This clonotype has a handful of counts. CDR3 nucleotides: TGTGCCAGCAGTTTATGGCCCCAAGAGACCCAGTACTTC. Amino acid sequence: CASSLWPQETQYF. This chain uses TRBV12-3 or TRBV12-4 with TRBJ2-5; unclear D gene. The CDR3 totals 13 residues. Trimming left V 2 bases short and J 1 base short, with 5 bases between.

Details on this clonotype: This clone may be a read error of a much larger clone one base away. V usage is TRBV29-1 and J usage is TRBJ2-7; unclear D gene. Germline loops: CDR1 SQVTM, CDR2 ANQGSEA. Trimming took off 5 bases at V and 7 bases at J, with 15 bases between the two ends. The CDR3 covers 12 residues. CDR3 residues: CSVSQVNNEQYF. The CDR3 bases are TGCAGCGTTAGCCAGGTAAACAATGAGCAGTACTTC.

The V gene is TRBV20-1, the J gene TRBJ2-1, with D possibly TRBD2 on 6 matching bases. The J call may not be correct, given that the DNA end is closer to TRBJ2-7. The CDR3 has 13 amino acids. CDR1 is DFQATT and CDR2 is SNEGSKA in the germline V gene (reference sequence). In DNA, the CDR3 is TGCAGTGCTAGGACTAGTTACCACAATGAGCAGTACTTC. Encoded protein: CSARTSYHNEQYF.

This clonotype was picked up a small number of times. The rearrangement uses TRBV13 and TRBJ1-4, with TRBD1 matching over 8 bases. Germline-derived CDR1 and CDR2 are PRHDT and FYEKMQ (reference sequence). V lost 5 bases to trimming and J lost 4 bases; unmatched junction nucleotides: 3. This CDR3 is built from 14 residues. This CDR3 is CASSARGLNEKLFF. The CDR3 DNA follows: TGTGCCAGCAGCGCCAGGGGGCTTAATGAAAAACTGTTTTTT.